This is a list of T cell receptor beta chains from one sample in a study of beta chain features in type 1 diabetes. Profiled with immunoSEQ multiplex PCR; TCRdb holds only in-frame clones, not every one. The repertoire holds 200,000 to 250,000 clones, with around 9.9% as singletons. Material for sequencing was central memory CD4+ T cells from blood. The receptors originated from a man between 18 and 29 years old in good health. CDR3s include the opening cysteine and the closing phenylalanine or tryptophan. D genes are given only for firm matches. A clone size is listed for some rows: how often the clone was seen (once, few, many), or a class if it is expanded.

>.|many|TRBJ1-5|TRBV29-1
CSAGDSNQPQHF
TGCAGCGCCGGGGATAGCAATCAGCCCCAGCATTTT
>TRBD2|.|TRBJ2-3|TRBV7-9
CASSGKTKAGYTDTQYF
TGTGCCAGCTCGGGCAAAACGAAAGCGGGATATACAGATACGCAGTATTTT
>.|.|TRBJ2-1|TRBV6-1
CASSDGAFLDNEQFF
TGTGCCAGCAGTGATGGGGCTTTTTTGGACAATGAGCAGTTCTTC
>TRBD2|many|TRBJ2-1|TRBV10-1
CASSSTSGVYNEQFF
TGCGCCAGCAGCTCCACTAGCGGGGTTTACAATGAGCAGTTCTTC
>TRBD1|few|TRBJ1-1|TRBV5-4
CASSLGQGAKGTEAFF
TGTGCCAGCAGCCTGGGACAGGGGGCGAAAGGCACTGAAGCTTTCTTT
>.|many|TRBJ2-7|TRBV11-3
CASSFHYEQYF
TGTGCCAGCAGCTTCCACTACGAGCAGTACTTC
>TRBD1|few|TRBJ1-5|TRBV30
CAWSVRQGPGKSNQPQHF
TGTGCCTGGAGTGTTCGACAGGGCCCGGGCAAAAGCAATCAGCCCCAGCATTTT
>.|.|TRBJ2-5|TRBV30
CAWSKDIGETQYF
TGTGCCTGGAGTAAAGACATCGGAGAGACCCAGTACTTC
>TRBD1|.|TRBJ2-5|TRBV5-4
CASSRDRGRETQYF
TGTGCCAGCAGTAGGGACAGGGGGAGGGAGACCCAGTACTTC
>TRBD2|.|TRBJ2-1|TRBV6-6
CASSVAGGDDEQFF
TGTGCCAGCAGTGTAGCGGGAGGGGACGATGAGCAGTTCTTC
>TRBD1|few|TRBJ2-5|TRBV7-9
CASSAGTGGIQETQYF
TGTGCCAGCAGCGCGGGGACAGGGGGTATCCAAGAGACCCAGTACTTC
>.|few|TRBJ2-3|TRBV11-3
CASSRGGISTDTQYF
TGTGCCAGCAGCCGAGGAGGAATTAGCACAGATACGCAGTATTTT
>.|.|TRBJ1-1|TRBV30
CAWSKKGLTEAFF
TGTGCCTGGAGCAAAAAGGGACTCACTGAAGCTTTCTTT
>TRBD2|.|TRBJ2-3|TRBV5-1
CASSLASGVSADTQYF
TGCGCCAGCAGCTTGGCTAGCGGGGTATCAGCAGATACGCAGTATTTT
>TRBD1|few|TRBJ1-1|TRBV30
CAWSGGQGSDTEAFF
TGTGCCTGGAGTGGAGGACAGGGATCGGACACTGAAGCTTTCTTT
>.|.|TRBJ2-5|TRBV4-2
CASSQEWQPRETQYF
TGTGCCAGCAGCCAAGAGTGGCAGCCAAGGGAGACCCAGTACTTC
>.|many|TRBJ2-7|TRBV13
CASSLAGTYEQYF
TGTGCCAGCAGCTTAGCAGGTACCTACGAGCAGTACTTC
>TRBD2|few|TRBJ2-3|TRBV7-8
CACSGSGRPPVDTQYF
TGTGCCTGCAGCGGAAGCGGGAGGCCCCCGGTAGATACGCAGTATTTT
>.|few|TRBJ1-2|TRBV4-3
CASSQDGREGNYGYTF
TGCGCCAGCAGCCAAGATGGTCGTGAGGGGAACTATGGCTACACCTTC